These 32 T cell receptor beta chains were sequenced from one sample in a study of T cells in Graves' hyperthyroidism and ophthalmopathy. Amplified regions were TCR beta CDR3 sequences from RNA transcripts. Carried out on the TCR CDR3, a first-round RT-PCR used the HTBI primer set. TCRdb redid the calling of the multiplex PCR reads with MiXCR, one entry per CDR3 protein. The table shows just under 750,000 distinct CDR3 sequences, with about 35% occurring only once. Input material: blood. These receptors were taken from a woman in her forties with Graves' hyperthyroidism.

This clonotype was counted between two and nine times. The V and J genes are TRBV4-1 and TRBJ1-2, with D hard to call. Germline lookup yields CDR1 MGHRA and CDR2 YSYEKL. V lost 1 base, J lost 5 bases, and 11 bases lay in between. The CDR3 totals 14 residues. The CDR3 is CASSQAFWPYGYTF. The CDR3 region has the DNA TGCGCCAGCAGCCAAGCCTTCTGGCCGTATGGCTACACCTTC.

The chain has TRBV6-1 and TRBJ2-1; TRBD2 matches at 7 bases. The germline CDR1 and CDR2 sequences are MNHNS and SASEGT. The CDR3 contains 13 residues. The junction had 11 bases not matched to a gene; V was cut back by 11 bases and J by 7 bases. CDR3 in amino acids: CAAKRGRENEQFF. The CDR3, as DNA: TGTGCCGCAAAACGGGGGAGGGAGAATGAGCAGTTCTTC.

This clonotype has at least ten counts. The gene calls are TRBV10-3 and TRBJ2-7; 8 nucleotides align to TRBD1. The CDR3 loop spans 15 amino acids. CDR1 ENHRY and CDR2 SYGVKD come from the germline V gene. With V trimmed by 0 bases and J by 4 bases, 5 bases remained unmatched. The CDR3 DNA sequence: TGTGCCATCAGTGAGTCGGCAGGACAGGGATACGAGCAGTACTTC. Amino acids: CAISESAGQGYEQYF.

With respect to this clonotype: The junction and the germline gene differ at one end; a read error may be behind it. The chain has TRBV7-2 and TRBJ1-1; D might be TRBD1 (6 bases). This CDR3 comprises 18 residues. CDR1 is SGHTA, CDR2 FQGNSA, per germline. The CDR3 DNA is TGTGCCAGCAGCCCACGTCCGGGGGCAGGCGGTCTAGACACTGCAGCTTTCTTT. Translating it yields CASSPRPGAGGLDTAAFF.

This rearrangement joins TRBV7-9 to TRBJ2-7, with D uncertain. The CDR3 runs 15 residues. V was clipped by 6 bases and J by 0 bases, with 15 bases between them. The germline gives CDR1 SEHNR, CDR2 FQNEAQ (reference sequence). CDR3: CASSTTRYPSYEQYF. CDR3 DNA: TGTGCCAGCAGTACCACGAGGTACCCCTCCTACGAGCAGTACTTC.

The V and J genes are TRBV25-1 and TRBJ2-5, with D perhaps matching TRBD1 (7 bases). Germline values: CDR1 MGHDK, CDR2 SYGVNS. V was shortened by 5 bases and J by 4 bases, with 17 bases between the two germline ends. CDR3 length: 15 amino acids. CDR3 sequence (DNA): TGTGCCAGCAGTCTTTCCGGGACAGCGGGAGAGACCCAGTACTTC. This codes for CASSLSGTAGETQYF.

The V and J genes are TRBV7-6 and TRBJ1-4; 7 bases line up with TRBD1. The CDR3 length is 15 residues. V was pared by 1 base and J by 8 bases, with 7 bases of the junction left unmatched. Germline V lookup: CDR1 SGHVS, CDR2 FNYEAQ. The CDR3 protein is CASSLERGLGEKLFF. The DNA of the CDR3 is TGTGCCAGCAGCTTAGAGAGGGGGCTGGGGGAAAAACTGTTTTTT.

This clonotype was seen many times. The rearrangement joins TRBV20-1 to TRBJ2-6, with D perhaps given as TRBD1 or TRBD2 (5 bases each). V gave up 6 bases and J gave up 4 bases, with 19 bases separating them. Germline V gives CDR1 DFQATT, CDR2 SNEGSKA (reference sequence). This CDR3 contains 16 residues. The CDR3 coding sequence is TGCAGTGCCCCGGGACGCACCACTACCGGGGCCAACGTCCTGACTTTC. Its translation: CSAPGRTTTGANVLTF.

This clonotype appeared many times. This chain connects TRBV2 to TRBJ1-6; TRBD1 matches 8 bases. Germline assignment: CDR1 SNHLY and CDR2 FYNNEI. This CDR3 has 15 amino acids. The V segment lost 6 bases and the J segment 14 bases; nucleotides outside the gene matches: 15. The CDR3 is CASSRIGQGLNTLHF. CDR3 coding DNA: TGTGCCAGCAGCAGAATTGGACAGGGATTAAACACCCTCCACTTT.

This clonotype came up a few times. The chain carries TRBV5-1 and TRBJ1-2; TRBD1 matches at 8 bases. Germline CDR1 is SGHRS and CDR2 is YFSETQ. Trimming cost V 2 bases and J 2 bases; bases outside gene matches: 8. The CDR3 totals 16 residues. The chain's CDR3 is CASSLPPTGGNYGYTF. The CDR3 bases are TGCGCCAGCAGCTTACCTCCTACAGGGGGAAACTATGGCTACACCTTC. The complete variable domain, with remaining parts taken from reference TRBV5-1 and TRBJ1-2, reads KAGVTQTPRYLIKTRGQQVTLSCSPISGHRSVSWYQQTPGQGLQFLFEYFSETQRNKGNFPGRFSGRQFSNSRSEMNVSTLELGDSALYLCASSLPPTGGNYGYTFGSGTRLTVV.

With respect to this clonotype: The junction and the germline gene differ at one end; a read error may be behind it. The chain links TRBV7-8 to TRBJ1-5, with D possibly TRBD1 on 5 matching bases. From germline, CDR1 is SGHVS and CDR2 FQNEAQ. The CDR3 runs 14 residues. The CDR3 nucleotides read TGCGCCAGCAGCCGGGACGGATTCAATCAGCCCCAGCATTTT. It encodes CASSRDGFNQPQHF.

CDR3 sequence reads: CASSVGRSNGETQYF. CDR3 nucleotides: TGTGCCAGCAGCGTCGGGAGGTCCAATGGGGAGACCCAGTACTTC. J is TRBJ2-5 and V is TRBV7-2; 7 positions match TRBD2. Trimming at V came to 5 bases and at J to 5 bases, leaving 11 bases not matched to a gene. Germline CDR1 is SGHTA and CDR2 is FQGNSA. CDR3 length: 15 amino acids. Full variable domain (outside the CDR3, taken from reference TRBV7-2 and TRBJ2-5): GAGVSQSPSNKVTEKGKDVELRCDPISGHTALYWYRQSLGQGLEFLIYFQGNSAPDKSGLPSDRFSAERTGGSVSTLTIQRTQQEDSAVYLCASSVGRSNGETQYFGPGTRLLVL.

This clonotype has just a few counts. The chain uses TRBV9 and TRBJ2-5; possible D gene TRBD2, 5 bases. With 0 bases removed from V and 2 bases from J, the gap between germline ends came to 17 bases. Germline V gene data show CDR1 as SGDLS and CDR2 as YYNGEE. The CDR3 has 17 amino acids. CDR3 protein: CASSVAPILGSQETQYF. CDR3 sequence (DNA): TGTGCCAGCAGCGTAGCTCCTATTTTGGGGAGTCAAGAGACCCAGTACTTC.

The sample holds many counts of this clonotype. The chain is built from TRBV13 and TRBJ1-6, with D possibly TRBD1 on 6 matching bases. The germline V gene has CDR1 PRHDT and CDR2 FYEKMQ (reference sequence). CDR3 length: 14 amino acids. The germline V and J ends were trimmed by 8 bases and 8 bases, with 16 bases remaining between them. CDR3 residues: CASSQGYSDSPLHF. The CDR3 region has the DNA TGTGCCAGCTCCCAGGGGTATTCAGATTCACCCCTCCACTTT.

This clonotype was picked up many times. The gene calls are TRBV12-3 or TRBV12-4 and TRBJ1-2, with D uncertain. The germline V and J ends were trimmed by 5 bases and 4 bases, with 14 bases remaining between them. The CDR3 length is 14 residues. The CDR3 sequence: CASSLELLGYGYTF. DNA of the CDR3: TGTGCCAGCAGTCTGGAGTTATTGGGCTATGGCTACACCTTC.

The chain links TRBV7-2 to TRBJ2-2; perhaps TRBD1 as D (6 bases). CDR1 and CDR2 (germline): SGHTA, FQGNSA. This CDR3 comprises 16 residues. V dropped 1 base and J dropped 1 base, with 10 bases sitting between them. The CDR3 reads CASSLVGAWNTGELFF. For the CDR3, the DNA is TGTGCCAGCAGCTTAGTGGGGGCTTGGAACACCGGGGAGCTGTTTTTT.

This clonotype was counted ten times or more. The chain couples TRBV7-6 to TRBJ2-7; 7 nucleotides line up with TRBD2. The germline V gene has CDR1 SGHVS and CDR2 FNYEAQ. The CDR3 has 14 residues. The ends lost 2 bases at V and 4 bases at J; junction bases unmatched: 5. For the CDR3, the DNA is TGTGCCAGCAGCTTAAATGCGGGAGTTTACGAGCAGTACTTC. It codes for CASSLNAGVYEQYF.

This clonotype was recorded many times. The chain is built from TRBV5-1 and TRBJ1-1; 7 bases are shared with TRBD1. The germline CDR1 and CDR2 sequences are SGHRS and YFSETQ. The CDR3 consists of 16 residues. J gave up 0 bases and V 2 bases, and 7 bases lay outside the gene matches. The CDR3 here is CASSLGTGAMNTEAFF. CDR3 sequence (DNA): TGCGCCAGCAGCTTAGGCACAGGGGCCATGAACACTGAAGCTTTCTTT.

The CDR3 reads CASSPETRDRGRQPQHF. In nucleotides, the CDR3 is TGTGCCAGCAGTCCCGAGACTAGGGACAGGGGGAGACAGCCCCAGCATTTT. The chain carries TRBV12-5 and TRBJ1-5; TRBD1 matches 11 bases. The germline V gene has CDR1 LGHNT and CDR2 FRNRAP. The CDR3 has 17 amino acids. The entire variable domain, with the rest obtained from reference TRBV12-5 and TRBJ1-5, is as follows: DARVTQTPRHKVTEMGQEVTMRCQPILGHNTVFWYRQTMMQGLELLAYFRNRAPLDDSGMPKDRFSAEMPDATLATLKIQPSEPRDSAVYFCASSPETRDRGRQPQHFGDGTRLSIL.

This clonotype turned up a few times. The genes are TRBV7-9 and TRBJ2-6; 9 bases agree with TRBD1. Per the germline V gene, CDR1 is SEHNR and CDR2 is FQNEAQ (reference sequence). After removal of 5 bases from V and 0 bases from J, the junction contained 8 bases not matched to a gene. This CDR3 is 18 amino acids long. The CDR3 bases are TGTGCCAGCAGCGGGGACAGGGACAGGATCTCTGGGGCCAACGTCCTGACTTTC. This codes for CASSGDRDRISGANVLTF.

The table lists this clonotype with many counts. The chain couples TRBV11-2 to TRBJ1-1, with 7 bases lining up with TRBD1. The length of the CDR3 is 15 residues. The germline CDR1 and CDR2 sequences are SGHAT and FQNNGV. V was clipped by 4 bases and J by 3 bases; unmatched bases: 8. CDR3 loop: CASSWGDSFYTEAFF. The CDR3 DNA reads as TGTGCCAGCAGCTGGGGGGACAGCTTTTACACTGAAGCTTTCTTT.

V is TRBV29-1 and J is TRBJ2-5, with D possibly TRBD2 on 5 matching bases. With 1 base removed from V and 3 bases from J, the gap between germline ends came to 6 bases. CDR1 is SQVTM and CDR2 is ANQGSEA in the germline V gene. This CDR3 has 12 amino acids. The CDR3 DNA is TGCAGCGTTGAAGCGGGGAAAGAGACCCAGTACTTC. This sequence encodes CSVEAGKETQYF.

This sequence joins TRBV20-1 and TRBJ2-5; the D gene is possibly TRBD1 (5 bases). This CDR3 region has 14 residues. Trimming left V 0 bases short and J 9 bases short, with 17 bases between. Germline V lookup: CDR1 DFQATT, CDR2 SNEGSKA (reference sequence). The CDR3 sequence: CSAREPGHNQPQYF. The CDR3 coding sequence is TGCAGTGCTAGAGAGCCAGGGCACAATCAGCCCCAGTACTTC.

This chain uses TRBV5-1 with TRBJ1-1; 9 nucleotides match TRBD1. V shed 3 bases, J shed 4 bases, and the junction held 13 bases outside the gene matches. There are 17 residues in the CDR3. Per germline, CDR1 SGHRS and CDR2 YFSETQ. CDR3 loop: CASSSIWIGQGSTEAFF. The CDR3 bases are TGCGCCAGCAGCTCCATTTGGATCGGACAGGGGTCCACTGAAGCTTTCTTT.

This clonotype was seen at least ten times. The CDR3 is CASSPGAGANVLTF. CDR3 coding DNA: TGTGCCAGTAGTCCAGGGGCAGGGGCCAACGTCCTGACTTTC. V is TRBV19 and J is TRBJ2-6, with D possibly being TRBD1 (6 bases). The V end lost 5 bases, the J end lost 4 bases, and 9 bases lay between the germline ends. The CDR3 contains 14 residues. Looked up from germline, CDR1 is LNHDA and CDR2 is SQIVND (reference sequence). Complete variable domain (other parts from reference TRBV19 and TRBJ2-6): DGGITQSPKYLFRKEGQNVTLSCEQNLNHDAMYWYRQDPGQGLRLIYYSQIVNDFQKGDIAEGYSVSREKKESFPLTVTSAQKNPTAFYLCASSPGAGANVLTFGAGSRLTVL.

This chain joins TRBV19 and TRBJ2-7; D gene ambiguous. V was pared by 9 bases and J by 5 bases, with 20 bases between. Germline V gene lookup returns CDR1 LNHDA and CDR2 SQIVND (reference sequence). There are 14 residues in the CDR3. CDR3 sequence: CASSSLGRYNEQYF. CDR3 bases: TGTGCCAGCAGCTCCCTCGGGCGATACAACGAGCAGTACTTC.

With regard to this clonotype: This may arise from a read error, as a much more abundant clone is one base away. This sequence joins TRBV12-3 or TRBV12-4 and TRBJ1-1; D ambiguous. The germline V and J ends were trimmed by 6 bases and 10 bases, with 21 bases remaining between them. The CDR3 loop spans 14 amino acids. This chain's CDR3 is CASSPTIDMMVAFF. The CDR3 DNA reads TGTGCCAGCAGCCCTACGATTGACATGATGGTAGCTTTCTTT.

This clonotype was seen once. This chain links TRBV7-9 with TRBJ2-1; 11 nucleotides match TRBD2. Germline V CDR1 and CDR2: SEHNR, FQNEAQ (reference sequence). The J segment lost 8 bases and the V segment lost 8 bases, leaving 11 bases of the junction unmatched. The CDR3 extends over 15 amino acids. The chain's CDR3 is CASYQPSGRTDEQFF. In DNA, the CDR3 is TGTGCCAGCTACCAGCCTAGCGGGAGGACCGATGAGCAGTTCTTC.

The chain recombines TRBV10-3 with TRBJ2-7; 10 positions agree with TRBD1. Germline CDR1 reads ENHRY; CDR2 reads SYGVKD. V lost 10 bases and J lost 6; bases outside the gene matches: 9. The CDR3 has 13 residues. This CDR3 is CASRRQGAFEQYF. In nucleotides, the CDR3 is TGTGCCAGCAGGAGACAGGGGGCTTTCGAGCAGTACTTC.

The genes are TRBV29-1 and TRBJ2-3, with unresolved D. This CDR3 comprises 12 residues. V shed 4 bases and J shed 0 bases, with 5 bases lying between them. Germline lookup yields CDR1 SQVTM and CDR2 ANQGSEA. CDR3 nucleotides: TGCAGCGTTGGAAAAAGCACAGATACGCAGTATTTT. Translating it yields CSVGKSTDTQYF.

This clonotype was detected many times. The CDR3 DNA follows: TGTGCCAGCAGTGAATTGGGGCTGGATGACTATGGCTACACCTTC. Translated: CASSELGLDDYGYTF. This chain uses TRBV25-1 with TRBJ1-2; D perhaps matches TRBD1 (5 bases). Trimming removed 1 base at V and 3 bases at J, with 12 bases between. The length of the CDR3 is 15 residues. The V gene's germline CDR1 is MGHDK and CDR2 SYGVNS.

This chain uses TRBV7-3 with TRBJ2-1; the match to TRBD2 covers 9 bases. V lost 4 bases to trimming and J lost 5 bases; unmatched junction nucleotides: 9. The CDR3 contains 16 residues. Looked up from germline, CDR1 is SGHTA and CDR2 is FQGTGA. CDR3 protein: CASSSNGLAIHNEQFF. The CDR3 DNA is TGTGCCAGCAGCTCCAACGGACTAGCGATCCACAATGAGCAGTTCTTC.